This T cell receptor (beta chain) stems from a study of cytomegalovirus exposure and HLA in healthy donors. Trimming took 0 bases from V and 1 from J, leaving 9 bases between them. There are 15 residues in the CDR3. From germline, CDR1 is SGHRS and CDR2 YFSETQ. Some clones are missing from TCRdb's copy, which holds only in-frame ones; the method was immunoSEQ multiplex PCR. Counted here are some 170,000 clones, about 90% occurring once; the ten biggest clones make up 4.2%. The source of this sequence is a man younger than 30 in good health and CMV-seropositive. V is TRBV5-1 and J is TRBJ2-3; no definite D call. The specimen sequenced was PBMCs. CDR3 DNA: TGCGCCAGCAGCTTGGTGAGTCGTGGCACAGATACGCAGTATTTT. Protein product: CASSLVSRGTDTQYF.